The 25 T cell receptor beta chains in this list originate from one sample, sequenced in a study of cytomegalovirus exposure and HLA in healthy donors. PCR primers comprised 60 Vbeta and 13 Jbeta primers. Libraries were prepared by immunoSEQ multiplex PCR; TCRdb keeps only in-frame clonotypes and omits some of them. This table holds 110,000 to 150,000 clones, 60% to 75% found once. The sample taken for sequencing was PBMCs. The receptors stem from a man younger than 40 in good health and CMV-seronegative.

The sample holds a few counts of this clone. The chain joins TRBV7-6 to TRBJ2-2; D not resolved. CDR3 length: 13 residues. V was trimmed by 4 bases and J by 5 bases, leaving 8 bases between them. Germline lookup yields CDR1 SGHVS and CDR2 FNYEAQ. CDR3 residues: CASSSPRTGELFF. CDR3 DNA: TGTGCCAGCAGCTCCCCTAGGACCGGGGAGCTGTTTTTT.

The chain combines TRBV11-2 with TRBJ1-1, with TRBD1 as a possible D gene (5 bases). From germline, CDR1 is SGHAT and CDR2 FQNNGV. The CDR3 spans 14 residues. V was clipped by 0 bases and J by 1 base, with 6 bases between them. Written as DNA, the CDR3 is TGTGCCAGCAGCTTAGACAGGGCGAACACTGAAGCTTTCTTT. Translation gives CASSLDRANTEAFF.

The rearrangement uses TRBV19 and TRBJ1-1, with no clear D. The CDR3 extends over 12 amino acids. V was clipped by 5 bases and J by 4 bases, with 8 bases between them. Germline V CDR1 and CDR2: LNHDA, SQIVND (reference sequence). DNA for the CDR3: TGTGCCAGTAGTCCGGAGGGCACTGAAGCTTTCTTT. It encodes CASSPEGTEAFF.

The sample holds a few counts of this clone. The chain employs TRBV6-1 and TRBJ2-5; 7 bases match TRBD1. The CDR3 extends over 13 amino acids. V dropped 4 bases and J dropped 7; count of bases not matched to a gene: 6. The V gene's germline CDR1 is MNHNS and CDR2 SASEGT. CDR3 nucleotide sequence: TGTGCCAGCAGTGTCGACAGGGTGGGGACCCAGTACTTC. It specifies CASSVDRVGTQYF.

The chain combines TRBV5-1 with TRBJ2-3; TRBD2 matches at 11 bases. The germline V gene has CDR1 SGHRS and CDR2 YFSETQ. With V trimmed by 0 bases and J by 2 bases, 8 bases remained unmatched. CDR3 length: 18 amino acids. The CDR3 bases are TGCGCCAGCAGCTTGGATATAGCGGGGGGGGCCCCCACAGATACGCAGTATTTT. This gives the protein CASSLDIAGGAPTDTQYF.

V usage is TRBV6-5 and J usage is TRBJ2-6; no definite D call. CDR3 size: 12 residues. V dropped 7 bases and J dropped 3 bases, with 4 bases sitting between them. Germline V gives CDR1 MNHEY, CDR2 SVGAGI. CDR3 sequence: CASNSGANVLTF. The DNA of the CDR3 is TGTGCCAGCAATAGTGGGGCCAACGTCCTGACTTTC.

The chain employs TRBV5-1 and TRBJ2-7, with 10 positions matching TRBD1. Germline assignment: CDR1 SGHRS and CDR2 YFSETQ. V trimming: 2 bases; J trimming: 5 bases; junction bases outside the gene matches: 7. The CDR3 length is 15 residues. The CDR3 nucleotides read TGCGCCAGCAGCTTCAGTCCCGGGACAGGGGACGAGCAGTACTTC. Its protein is CASSFSPGTGDEQYF.

This chain connects TRBV5-1 to TRBJ1-4, with 7 bases identical to TRBD1. This CDR3 has 14 amino acids. Germline V lookup: CDR1 SGHRS, CDR2 YFSETQ. Trimming at V came to 4 bases and at J to 8 bases, leaving 8 bases not matched to a gene. The DNA of the CDR3 is TGCGCCAGCAGCATGGGACAGAATGGGGAAAAACTGTTTTTT. Translated, it gives CASSMGQNGEKLFF. Based on the CDR3 plus reference TRBV5-1 and TRBJ1-4, the full variable domain is KAGVTQTPRYLIKTRGQQVTLSCSPISGHRSVSWYQQTPGQGLQFLFEYFSETQRNKGNFPGRFSGRQFSNSRSEMNVSTLELGDSALYLCASSMGQNGEKLFFGSGTQLSVL.

This clone appeared a single time. The chain has TRBV13 and TRBJ1-1, with 10 positions matching TRBD1. The CDR3 covers 13 residues. Germline-derived CDR1 and CDR2 are PRHDT and FYEKMQ (reference sequence). V was clipped by 3 bases and J by 5 bases; unmatched bases: 0. For the CDR3, the DNA is TGTGCCAGCAGCTTGGACAGGGGGACTGAAGCTTTCTTT. Its protein is CASSLDRGTEAFF. The variable domain in full, completed from reference TRBV13 and TRBJ1-1, reads AAGVIQSPRHLIKEKRETATLKCYPIPRHDTVYWYQQGPGQDPQFLISFYEKMQSDKGSIPDRFSAQQFSDYHSELNMSSLELGDSALYFCASSLDRGTEAFFGQGTRLTVV.

The chain couples TRBV18 to TRBJ2-3; D unresolved. The CDR3 length is 15 residues. The V and J ends lost 3 bases and 1 base respectively, with 11 bases between them. The germline V gene encodes CDR1 KGHSH and CDR2 LQKENI. The CDR3 spells CASSPSRSRTDTQYF. The CDR3 nucleotides read TGTGCCAGCTCACCTTCACGTAGTCGCACAGATACGCAGTATTTT.

The rearrangement links TRBV9 to TRBJ2-5; TRBD1 is a possible D gene (6 bases). Trimming took off 0 bases at V and 5 bases at J, with 11 bases between the two ends. CDR1 SGDLS and CDR2 YYNGEE come from the germline V gene. The CDR3 loop spans 14 amino acids. CDR3 protein: CASSVGFQGETQYF. The CDR3 region has the DNA TGTGCCAGCAGCGTAGGTTTTCAGGGGGAGACCCAGTACTTC.

CDR3: CASSMRDRAYEQYF. As DNA, the CDR3 is TGTGCCAGTAGTATGAGGGACAGGGCCTACGAGCAGTACTTC. This sequence joins TRBV19 and TRBJ2-5, with TRBD1 matching 9 bases. Matching the DNA end better, TRBJ2-7 makes the J call doubtful. Germline V gene data show CDR1 as LNHDA and CDR2 as SQIVND (reference sequence). The CDR3 covers 14 residues.

The chain uses TRBV11-2 and TRBJ2-7, with D possibly being TRBD1 (6 bases). The CDR3 sequence is 15 residues long. Germline V gene sequence: CDR1 SGHAT, CDR2 FQNNGV. V was shortened by 5 bases and J by 7 bases, with 21 bases between the two germline ends. CDR3 loop: CASSHQARTAGEQYF. The CDR3 nucleotides read TGTGCCAGCAGCCACCAGGCCCGGACAGCTGGGGAGCAGTACTTC. Together with reference TRBV11-2 and TRBJ2-7, the CDR3 gives the full variable domain: EAGVAQSPRYKIIEKRQSVAFWCNPISGHATLYWYQQILGQGPKLLIQFQNNGVVDDSQLPKDRFSAERLKGVDSTLKIQPAKLEDSAVYLCASSHQARTAGEQYFGPGTRLTVT.

This chain connects TRBV11-3 to TRBJ2-3; 9 bases fit TRBD2. Germline V CDR1 and CDR2: SGHNT, YENEEA. The CDR3 length is 16 residues. The trim removed 5 bases at V and 6 bases at J, leaving 12 bases unmatched. The CDR3 reads CASSPLASGRMDTQYF. The CDR3 coding sequence is TGTGCCAGCAGCCCCCTCGCGAGCGGGAGGATGGATACGCAGTATTTT.

This clone showed up just once. J is TRBJ1-5 and V is TRBV7-8; 8 positions agree with TRBD1. This CDR3 contains 15 residues. V gave up 3 bases and J gave up 2 bases; unmatched junction bases: 3. Germline V CDR1 and CDR2: SGHVS, FQNEAQ. CDR3 region: CASSFRGQRNQPQHF. The CDR3 nucleotides are TGTGCCAGCAGCTTCAGGGGGCAACGCAATCAGCCCCAGCATTTT.

The chain is built from TRBV11-2 and TRBJ1-4, with 8 nucleotides matching TRBD1. Germline CDR1 and CDR2: SGHAT and FQNNGV. The J segment lost 8 bases and the V segment lost 5 bases, leaving 7 bases of the junction unmatched. The CDR3 has 14 amino acids. The CDR3 DNA is TGTGCCAGCAGCCTTGGACAGGGCGGGGAAAAACTGTTTTTT. It translates to CASSLGQGGEKLFF.

The chain uses TRBV18 and TRBJ1-2; the D gene is possibly TRBD1 (5 bases). The CDR3 is 15 amino acids. CDR1 is KGHSH and CDR2 is LQKENI in the germline V gene. V shed 3 bases and J shed 4 bases, with 15 bases lying between them. The CDR3 loop reads CASSPGYPGGYGYTF. The DNA of the CDR3 is TGTGCCAGCTCACCGGGTTATCCCGGGGGCTATGGCTACACCTTC.

The J gene is TRBJ1-4, the V gene TRBV30; D may be TRBD1 (5 bases). Germline CDR1 and CDR2: GTSNPN and SVGIG (reference sequence). V lost 2 bases and J 10 bases, leaving 14 bases between the germline ends. This CDR3 is built from 13 residues. The CDR3 DNA reads TGTGCCTGGAGTTGGATGGCGGGGGGAAAACTGTTTTTT. Translating gives CAWSWMAGGKLFF.

The chain is built from TRBV30 and TRBJ2-7; 7 nucleotides agree with TRBD1. V shed 2 bases, J shed 2 bases, and the junction held 9 bases outside the gene matches. This CDR3 comprises 15 residues. Germline values: CDR1 GTSNPN, CDR2 SVGIG (reference sequence). CDR3 sequence (DNA): TGTGCCTGGAGTCGGACAGGTTGGGGCGCCTACGAGCAGTACTTC. Translated, it gives CAWSRTGWGAYEQYF.

The chain carries TRBV2 and TRBJ1-4; 8 bases map to TRBD1. The germline V gene has CDR1 SNHLY and CDR2 FYNNEI. J gave up 8 bases and V 1 base, and 3 bases lay outside the gene matches. The CDR3 runs to 14 residues. The CDR3 sequence: CASSEGTGREKLFF. In nucleotides, the CDR3 is TGTGCCAGCAGTGAAGGGACAGGGCGAGAAAAACTGTTTTTT.

This chain joins TRBV15 and TRBJ1-2; 10 positions agree with TRBD1. CDR1 LNHNV and CDR2 YYDKDF come from the germline V gene (reference sequence). This CDR3 has 15 amino acids. V was clipped by 5 bases and J by 6 bases; unmatched bases: 9. The CDR3 here is CATSRGQGVEDGYTF. In nucleotides, the CDR3 is TGTGCCACCAGCCGTGGACAGGGGGTAGAGGATGGCTACACCTTC. Supplemented by reference TRBV15 and TRBJ1-2, the full variable domain reads DAMVIQNPRYQVTQFGKPVTLSCSQTLNHNVMYWYQQKSSQAPKLLFHYYDKDFNNEADTPDNFQSRRPNTSFCFLDIRSPGLGDTAMYLCATSRGQGVEDGYTFGSGTRLTVV.

V is TRBV27 and J is TRBJ2-3, with D unresolved. Trimming stripped 2 bases from V and 2 bases from J, with 8 bases between. The V gene's germline CDR1 is MNHEY and CDR2 SMNVEV (reference sequence). CDR3 length: 14 amino acids. DNA for the CDR3: TGTGCCAGCAGTTTAGATACTAACACAGATACGCAGTATTTT. It codes for CASSLDTNTDTQYF.

A note on this clone: The same CDR3 can be traced to other DNA sequences in this sample. The chain couples TRBV4-1 to TRBJ2-7; D is perhaps TRBD2 (5 bases). The CDR3 is made up of 14 amino acids. CDR1 and CDR2 (germline): MGHRA, YSYEKL. The V end was cut by 2 bases, the J end by 2 bases, with 10 bases between. As DNA, the CDR3 is TGCGCCAGCAGCCAAAAACGGGATACCTACGAGCAGTACTTC. Amino acids: CASSQKRDTYEQYF.

The chain couples TRBV18 to TRBJ1-1; no clear D. The ends were cut back, 3 bases at V and 2 bases at J, with 7 bases in the middle. Germline-derived CDR1 and CDR2 are KGHSH and LQKENI. The CDR3 totals 13 residues. CDR3 coding DNA: TGTGCCAGCTCACCGGCATTTAACACTGAAGCTTTCTTT. Translated: CASSPAFNTEAFF. The entire variable domain, with the rest obtained from reference TRBV18 and TRBJ1-1, is as follows: NAGVMQNPRHLVRRRGQEARLRCSPMKGHSHVYWYRQLPEEGLKFMVYLQKENIIDESGMPKERFSAEFPKEGPSILRIQQVVRGDSAAYFCASSPAFNTEAFFGQGTRLTVV.

This clone was seen a handful of times. V gene TRBV19 combines with J gene TRBJ2-3; 8 bases line up with TRBD1. Per the germline V gene, CDR1 is LNHDA and CDR2 is SQIVND (reference sequence). J was trimmed by 2 bases and V by 10 bases; bases with no gene match: 5. CDR3 size: 13 residues. CDR3 residues: CATTGAATDTQYF. In DNA, the CDR3 is TGTGCCACGACAGGGGCCGCCACAGATACGCAGTATTTT.